This T cell receptor beta chain emerged from a study of T-cell reconstitution after alpha-beta-depleted transplantation in children. CDR3 length equals 16 residues. Germline V lookup: CDR1 MNHEY, CDR2 SMNVEV (reference sequence). The V end lost 6 bases, the J end lost 4 bases, and 19 bases lay between the germline ends. Study-level results: At one year after transplant, newly produced T cells mostly accounted for T-cell counts and diversity. By about two months after transplant, alpha-beta T cells reportedly arose from several hundred graft clones that had expanded.

Preparation of the TCRbeta library was carried out with unique molecular identifiers. TCRdb fed the PCR reads into MiXCR, producing one record per CDR3 protein. In the table there are under 250,000 distinct CDR3 sequences, 20% to 30% of which are singletons. As concerns this clonotype: No antigen is known for it.

The material sequenced was PBMCs, mostly from graft donor cells, taken 360 days after TCRalphabeta/CD19-depleted stem cell transplant. This receptor was identified in a female patient aged 2 to 10 who had a stem cell transplant for congenital amegakaryocytic thrombocytopenia, so the T cells may come from the graft donor. This chain links TRBV27 with TRBJ2-1, with D possibly being TRBD1 or TRBD2 (5 bases each). In nucleotides, the CDR3 is TGTGCCAGCAGACCGATTGGGCAGGGAGTGTACAATGAGCAGTTCTTC. Amino acid sequence: CASRPIGQGVYNEQFF.